Reported below is one TCR beta chain. Its antigen has not been determined. No qualities accompany the bases; no much larger clone lies one base away. The sample comes from a study of cytomegalovirus exposure and HLA in healthy donors (dated by TCRdb to the late 2010s). Regarding the complete study: A later analysis indicated that the 120 validation repertoires were generated on the platform also employed for the approximately 700 repertoires of the first cohort. The aim of the study was to test whether cataloging public T cell receptors could identify signatures of past pathogen exposure. A separate validation cohort of about 110 different subjects was used in addition to the roughly 720-subject first cohort. To predict cytomegalovirus infection status, the study combined high-throughput TCR immunosequencing, statistical association of individual TCRs with disease status, and machine learning.

The protocol used for the library was the immunoSEQ multiplex PCR assay. Regarding the original processing steps: A statistical classification framework was built to diagnose cytomegalovirus status from the catalog of TCR beta chain sequences. The source is immuneACCESS, and TCRdb retained only in-frame sequences with V and J called. Part of the clones is not carried over; for the studies checked, unresolved V genes explain less than half of this, and the remainder is unexplained. D and trimming were read from the DNA, whereas the V and J calls and clone size are those reported in that table. This sample is represented by over 85,000 clones; approximately 95% of them were singletons. The top ten clonotypes cover 0.89% of the sample. The donors belonged to the validation cohort of roughly 120 subjects, which was separate from the 666-subject first cohort. Overall study outcomes, separate from this receptor: In a later analysis, TCRs clustered in the first cohort were found to also tend to co-occur in the approximately 120 validation repertoires, with 94% of cluster scores above 0. A few of the identified cytomegalovirus-associated TCR beta chains were confirmed in vitro to be specific for cytomegalovirus antigens. According to the authors, the approach could potentially be generalized to other disease states and immunological phenotypes. The classifier was reported to diagnose cytomegalovirus status with high specificity and sensitivity in both the original and validation cohorts. Most TCR sequences were seen in very few donors, while some public TCRs were found in many individuals. A later analysis had no HLA typing for the validation cohort, so co-occurrence there was scored across all 120 or so repertoires. The study gave a list of around 170 TCR beta chains associated with cytomegalovirus.

Unmatched junction bases come to 2, with V trimmed by 5 bases and J by 2 bases. Via the germline V gene, CDR1 is MNHEY and CDR2 SVGAGI. The CDR3 starts with the cysteine, ends with the phenylalanine, and has 13 residues. Only CDR3 DNA is held: 39 bases, read in frame from base 1. This clonotype was obtained from a woman in her late teens or twenties in good health and CMV-seronegative. The chain is made from TRBV6-5 and TRBJ2-5, with 7 bases in between that match TRBD1. The sample was PBMCs. The DNA reads TGTGCCAGCAGTAACAGGGGTCAAGAGACCCAGTACTTC. This yields the protein CASSNRGQETQYF.